The source of this T cell receptor beta chain is a study of shared clonotypes between healthy human individuals. Germline V gives CDR1 MDHEN, CDR2 SYDVKM. Unmatched junction bases numbered 29, after V lost 6 bases and J lost 1 base. The CDR3 loop spans 23 amino acids. Some clones are missing from TCRdb's copy, which holds only in-frame ones; the method was immunoSEQ multiplex PCR. This sample carries around 2,000,000 clones, 90% to 95% of them seen once, and the ten largest clones take 1.5% to 2%. Naive CD8 isolation took CD45RO-negative cells positively selected for CCR7 and excluded terminally differentiated effector memory CD45RA+ cells.

Input material: naive CD8+ T cells from PBMCs. The TCR originated in a young man in good health. Some clones in this sample may be carry-over from other donors' samples. The J gene is TRBJ1-3, the V gene TRBV28, with 8 nucleotides matching TRBD1. CDR3 coding DNA: TGTGCCAGCAGCACAGTTTCGGCGATGGTATTCCCGGGACAGGTCCTATCTGGAAACACCATATATTTT. It is translated as CASSTVSAMVFPGQVLSGNTIYF. Drawing the rest from reference TRBV28 and TRBJ1-3, the complete variable domain is DVKVTQSSRYLVKRTGEKVFLECVQDMDHENMFWYRQDPGLGLRLIYFSYDVKMKEKGDIPEGYSVSREKKERFSLILESASTNQTSMYLCASSTVSAMVFPGQVLSGNTIYFGEGSWLTVV.